Described below is a single T cell receptor beta chain sequence and its context. The clone's antigen remains unknown. Per-base quality was not reported, and no clone a single base away is much larger than it. The cohort comprised 550 to 700 healthy bone marrow donors. All cohort members were sampled while nominally healthy, although unrecorded immune exposures were likely present. The donor was CMV seropositive and was included in the group of about 290 seropositive cohort members. Every donor gave a peripheral blood sample, and the peripheral blood mononuclear cells from that sample were used for TCR beta sequencing. The Qiagen DNeasy Blood Extraction Kit was used to extract genomic DNA from the blood cell samples. The entry originates in a study of cytomegalovirus exposure and HLA in healthy donors (dated by TCRdb to the late 2010s). Context from the whole study: According to an earlier analysis of several hundred of the donors, about 190 million T cells yielded 117 million unique TCR beta sequences and approximately 300 Gb of sequence data. Approximately 330 gigabases of sequencing data and around 90 million unique TCR sequences made up an early release that covered several hundred HLA-typed donors. Of the 398 genotyped donors, 65% to 90% fell in the genetic ancestry cluster associated with self-reported Caucasian donors. The study was designed to test whether signatures of past pathogen exposure could be identified by cataloging public T cell receptors. Using immunosequencing, the study profiled T cell repertoires from 666 subjects and related those repertoires to cytomegalovirus serostatus. Along with the 666-subject first cohort, a separate validation cohort of 120 different subjects was used. To predict cytomegalovirus infection status, the study combined high-throughput TCR immunosequencing, statistical association of individual TCRs with disease status, and machine learning. A later analysis re-analyzed previously published TCR beta repertoires from approximately 670 donors and added high-resolution HLA genotyping to study TCR occurrence patterns. Rather than using new phenotypic data, the later analysis identified candidate immune exposures from TCR beta sequences and from how often those sequences occurred across donors. An earlier analysis of some 600 of the donors applied high-throughput TCR beta sequencing to assess whether each TCR beta V gene segment acted as functional or pseudogenic. Alongside the repertoire data, information on donor age, sex, ethnicity and CMV serostatus was compiled. A later genetic analysis took genome-wide SNP genotypes for about 55% of the 666 donors and used that subset as a discovery cohort. Every discovery cohort repertoire had been produced on one sequencing platform. HLA typing covered class I and class II loci at four-digit resolution. Typing coverage differed by locus: A, B, C, DRB1 and DQB1 were typed in roughly 629-630 donors, DQA1 in about 510, DPA1 in 600 to 610, and DPB1 in 450 to 490. Roughly five DR-DQ haplotypes were treated as single units for association and clustering because of strong linkage in the cohort. On average, roughly 200,000 unique TCR beta nucleotide sequences were sequenced per donor among a few hundred genotyped donors of the cohort, with 15% to 20% of those sequences being non-productive. Summary of the overall study and its limitations: A further reported finding was that TCR beta sequences accurately predicted the HLA-A and HLA-B alleles for most subjects in the first cohort. In a later analysis, most CMV-associated TCR beta chains were found to appear HLA-restricted, with HLA associations seemingly driven largely by CMV exposure. Because counts were too low, 15 to 20 rarely observed V segments, including chromosome 9 orphons, were excluded from the earlier analysis of around 590 of the donors. Only TCR beta chains were sequenced in this cohort, and the absence of alpha or paired-chain data limited detectable features. Broadly in line with IMGT annotations, most TCR beta V segments showed up in productive rearrangements about 87% or about 30% of the time in an earlier analysis of about 500 of the donors. An association between a missense DCLRE1C variant and V-gene and J-gene trimming of TCR beta chains was found in a later genetic analysis and replicated in an independent cohort. Specific HLA alleles were associated with around 18,000 TCR beta sequences at a false discovery rate of 0.05 in a later analysis. Correlated functional status among segregating V segments might reflect linkage disequilibrium, but an unknown experimental factor could not be ruled out. The authors suggested that the approach could potentially be generalized to other disease states and immunological phenotypes. Some IMGT-functional V segments, including TRBV6-2 and TRBV6-3, could not be distinguished by the 87-base-pair reads and were therefore excluded. Most TCR sequences were seen in very few donors, while some public TCRs were found in many individuals. Because some donors lacked HLA typing at each locus, the association tests relied only on the typed subset. When HLA alleles, especially DR and DQ, strongly co-occurred, attributing TCR associations to individual alleles was difficult. In the study, roughly 160 TCR beta chains were listed as associated with cytomegalovirus. Roughly uniform sequencing depth across donors was assumed in presence/absence analyses, although this assumption may not hold. According to a later analysis, TCR association rates differed among HLA loci, with DRB1 alleles showing the most associated TCRs and HLA-C alleles showing the fewest. Three of the identified cytomegalovirus-associated TCR beta chains were confirmed in vitro to be specific for cytomegalovirus antigens. Compared with equally common non-associated chains, HLA-associated TCR beta chains in a later analysis were more clonally expanded and had lower generation probabilities. The sequencing pipeline was judged likely to have produced a cluster of highly shared sequence variants as a technical artifact. The only immune exposure information available for the cohort was CMV serostatus. The classifier was reported to diagnose cytomegalovirus status with high specificity and sensitivity in both the original cohort and the validation cohort. In a later genetic analysis, fewer N-insertions in productive TCRs were reported among donors in an Asian-associated ancestry cluster than the roughly 640-donor mean. A later analysis reported that several top co-occurrence clusters appeared linked to parvovirus B19, influenza, CMV and Epstein-Barr virus.

Cut back by 3 bases and 6 bases, the V and J ends lie 14 bases apart. From a lookup of the germline V gene, CDR1 and CDR2 are LGHNA and YNFKEQ. Taken from cysteine to phenylalanine, the CDR3 has 15 residues. This entry keeps only the CDR3 DNA: 45 bases, framed from base 1. The library was generated by the immunoSEQ multiplex PCR assay. The multiplex PCR relied on a mix of 60 forward primers for TCR Vbeta segments and 13 reverse primers for TCR Jbeta segments. The CDR3 region of rearranged TCR beta genes was amplified from genomic DNA by a multiplex PCR assay. The amplified TCR beta libraries were sequenced on the Illumina HiSeq System as 87-base-pair reads. Per the authors' processing: In a later analysis, some 80 million unique TCR beta chains were counted across the approximately 620 repertoires, and around 10 million of these chains were shared by at least two donors. Raw reads were error-corrected and collapsed into unique sequences by a nearest-neighbor algorithm in which closely related sequences were merged to remove PCR and sequencing errors. Alignment of CDR3 sequences to IMGT reference sequences was used to assign V, D and J gene segments. For a sequence to be retained, a match of at least six nucleotides to both a V gene segment and a J gene segment was required. Rearrangements were classified as productive when the CDR3 lacked stop codons and remained in frame with V and J, and all other rearrangements were classified as non-productive. Following IMGT convention, CDR3 was defined as the stretch from the second conserved V-encoded cysteine to the conserved J-encoded phenylalanine. In an earlier analysis of 500 to 650 of the donors, sequences lacking an unambiguous match to a single V gene segment were excluded. In an earlier analysis of around 600 of the donors, V segments were called functional above 56.7% productive rearrangements and were called segregating when the between-donor standard deviation exceeded 5%. To diagnose cytomegalovirus status from the catalog of TCR beta chain sequences, a statistical classification framework was built. In a later analysis, V and J genes were assigned by comparing TCR nucleotide sequences against IMGT/GENE-DB human TR gene sequences. The TCRdist pipeline was used in a later analysis to assign CDR3 sequences and most-parsimonious VDJ recombination scenarios. In a later analysis, every TCR beta chain was defined by the combination of its CDR3 amino acid sequence and its V-gene family, and reads without a unique V-gene family were dropped. A later analysis removed 500 to 600 highly shared, low-generation-probability nucleotide sequences to deal with suspected cross-contamination and a sequencing artifact. In a later analysis, a clonal expansion index for each public chain was calculated from normalized within-repertoire ranks of inferred template counts. In a later analysis, generation probabilities were computed with a VDJ recombination model fitted to out-of-frame rearrangements, and the resulting probabilities were checked against IGoR. Hypergeometric tests were used in a later analysis to score TCR-TCR, TCR-HLA and TCR-CMV co-occurrence, with a repertoire-size bias correction applied to the TCR pairs. A later analysis estimated false discovery rates by permuting HLA or CMV assignments 20 times. In a later analysis, co-occurring TCRs were grouped using DBSCAN, and TCRdist sequence similarity was added for clustering within HLA-allele-positive subsets. Repertoires with fewer than 30,000 or more than 120,000 public chains, plus five repertoires with anomalous nucleotide sharing, were excluded from co-occurrence clustering. TCRdb holds this immuneACCESS table with in-frame rearrangements only. Some clones are missing; in checked studies, unresolved V genes explain under half, and the rest has no known cause. V and J calls and clone size follow that table, whereas D and trimming were derived from the DNA. This sample is represented by tens of thousands of clones; roughly 67% of them were singletons. The ten largest clones represent roughly 21% of the sample.

The chain is assembled from TRBV4-2 and TRBJ2-2; perhaps TRBD1 is the D gene, with 6 bases matching. Sequenced: PBMCs. The clonotype was recovered from a woman aged 50 to 60 in good health and CMV-seropositive. The nucleotides are TGTGCCAGCAGCCACCTTGGACAGCCGGCCGGGGAGCTGTTTTTT. This translates into CASSHLGQPAGELFF.